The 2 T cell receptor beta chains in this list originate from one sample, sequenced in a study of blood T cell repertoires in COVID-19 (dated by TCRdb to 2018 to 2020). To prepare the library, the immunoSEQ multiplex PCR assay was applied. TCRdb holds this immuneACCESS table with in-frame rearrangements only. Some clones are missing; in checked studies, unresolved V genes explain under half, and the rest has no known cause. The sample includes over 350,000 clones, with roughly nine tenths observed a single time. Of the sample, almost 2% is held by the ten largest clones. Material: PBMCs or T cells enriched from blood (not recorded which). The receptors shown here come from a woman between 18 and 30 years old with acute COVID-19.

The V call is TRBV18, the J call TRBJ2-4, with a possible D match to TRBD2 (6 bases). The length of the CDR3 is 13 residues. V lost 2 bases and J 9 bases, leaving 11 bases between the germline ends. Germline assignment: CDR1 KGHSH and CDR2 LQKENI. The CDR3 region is CASSPAGTSIQYF. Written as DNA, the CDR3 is TGTGCCAGCTCACCAGCGGGAACCAGCATTCAGTACTTC.

The CDR3 here is CASSRWTGNTGELFF. DNA for the CDR3: TGCGCCAGCAGCCGCTGGACAGGGAACACCGGGGAGCTGTTTTTT. The gene calls are TRBV5-1 and TRBJ2-2, with 7 bases matching TRBD1. The V segment lost 4 bases and the J segment 1 base; nucleotides outside the gene matches: 4. The CDR3 sequence is 15 residues long. Germline loops: CDR1 SGHRS, CDR2 YFSETQ.